This TCR beta chain was found in a study of blood T cell repertoires in COVID-19. Overall study: Italy, Spain and the United States were the sources of the convalescent and acute COVID-19 samples. In each case, the material was cDNA or gDNA derived from T cells, B-cell-depleted T cells, or PBMCs.

The length of the CDR3 is 14 residues. Looked up from germline, CDR1 is SGHRS and CDR2 is YFSETQ. The germline V and J ends were trimmed by 3 bases and 6 bases, with 15 bases remaining between them. Per the authors' pipeline: Amplified reference gene primers provided the basis for estimating nucleated cell counts. The assay was immunoSEQ multiplex PCR, and TCRdb's table has in-frame clones only and misses some. That table furnishes V, J and clone size, whereas the DNA furnished D and trimming. Of fewer than 150,000 clones listed, roughly 80% are singletons. The sequenced material came from peripheral blood. The sequence was collected from a middle-aged man with acute or convalescent COVID-19. The rearrangement links TRBV5-1 to TRBJ1-2, with D unresolved. CDR3 DNA sequence: TGCGCCAGCAGCTCGGCCGGGATGCCGGATGGCTACACCTTC. Amino acids: CASSSAGMPDGYTF. Full variable domain (remainder filled in from reference TRBV5-1 and TRBJ1-2): KAGVTQTPRYLIKTRGQQVTLSCSPISGHRSVSWYQQTPGQGLQFLFEYFSETQRNKGNFPGRFSGRQFSNSRSEMNVSTLELGDSALYLCASSSAGMPDGYTFGSGTRLTVV.